Listed below are T cell receptor beta chains from one sample, sequenced in a study of response to subunit inactivated influenza vaccine. Each CDR3 protein gets one entry after TCRdb re-called the RT-PCR reads with MiXCR. The table lists about 540,000 distinct CDR3 sequences, roughly 15% of them singletons. The sequences come from PBMCs from blood, collected 11 to 12 days after vaccination. These receptors all come from a man in his forties or fifties who received an inactivated influenza vaccine. CDR3s include the opening cysteine and the closing phenylalanine or tryptophan. Each record gives: CDR3 protein, J gene, clone size, D gene, V gene, CDR3 length. The D gene is left open where the match is weak. Only some rows state a clone size, as once, few, many or a class for expanded clones.

cdr3_aa: CASGGQSRNEQFF; j_call: TRBJ2-1; clone_size: -; d_call: TRBD1; v_call: TRBV18; cdr3_length: 13
cdr3_aa: CASRTTGRTSGSYNEQFF; j_call: TRBJ2-1; clone_size: few; d_call: TRBD2; v_call: TRBV12-3/TRBV12-4; cdr3_length: 18
cdr3_aa: CASSPPERGNYGYTF; j_call: TRBJ1-2; clone_size: -; d_call: -; v_call: TRBV28; cdr3_length: 15
cdr3_aa: CSVRQAMNTEAFF; j_call: TRBJ1-1; clone_size: few; d_call: -; v_call: TRBV29-1; cdr3_length: 13
cdr3_aa: CASSTGTSSVNEQYF; j_call: TRBJ2-7; clone_size: many; d_call: TRBD2; v_call: TRBV7-7; cdr3_length: 15
cdr3_aa: CSAREPQNTQYF; j_call: TRBJ2-3; clone_size: few; d_call: -; v_call: TRBV20-1; cdr3_length: 12
cdr3_aa: CASSPGGGEEQYF; j_call: TRBJ2-7; clone_size: -; d_call: TRBD2; v_call: TRBV7-2; cdr3_length: 13
cdr3_aa: CASTHGRVDTQYF; j_call: TRBJ2-3; clone_size: few; d_call: TRBD2; v_call: TRBV28; cdr3_length: 13
cdr3_aa: CASTPAGSQPQHF; j_call: TRBJ1-5; clone_size: -; d_call: -; v_call: TRBV19; cdr3_length: 13
cdr3_aa: CAIRPGIGGNQPQHF; j_call: TRBJ1-5; clone_size: -; d_call: -; v_call: TRBV10-3; cdr3_length: 15
cdr3_aa: CAISDSLAGAYNEQFF; j_call: TRBJ2-1; clone_size: -; d_call: TRBD2; v_call: TRBV10-3; cdr3_length: 16
cdr3_aa: CASSPVEGLDGYTF; j_call: TRBJ1-2; clone_size: few; d_call: -; v_call: TRBV5-1; cdr3_length: 14
cdr3_aa: CASSPRGSGTHSYNEQFF; j_call: TRBJ2-1; clone_size: -; d_call: -; v_call: TRBV18; cdr3_length: 18
cdr3_aa: CSASRGYSNQPQHF; j_call: TRBJ1-5; clone_size: -; d_call: -; v_call: TRBV20-1; cdr3_length: 14
cdr3_aa: CASSLLTGYSNQPQHF; j_call: TRBJ1-5; clone_size: few; d_call: -; v_call: TRBV11-2; cdr3_length: 16
cdr3_aa: CSARDYRAGKQTSYEQYF; j_call: TRBJ2-7; clone_size: few; d_call: -; v_call: TRBV20-1; cdr3_length: 18
cdr3_aa: CASSPLGPGLQFF; j_call: TRBJ2-1; clone_size: few; d_call: -; v_call: TRBV14; cdr3_length: 13